This T cell receptor beta chain was sequenced for a study of chemoradiotherapy in HPV16-positive cancers (dated by TCRdb to between 2020 and 2023). In terms of the full investigation: Using functional T-cell assays on cells from two HPV16-positive patients, the researchers defined candidate HPV-specific T-cell clones and common TCR motifs. The study asked whether T-cell immunity to the HPV oncoproteins E6 and E7 changes during chemoradiotherapy and whether this immunity affects survival. Next, the candidate HPV-specific TCRs and motifs were followed in TCR repertoires from around 90 patients with HPV-related cancers. Here is what the overall study found, with its caveats: In HPV16-positive patients, expansion of HPV-responsive T cells during chemoradiotherapy was found to be associated with improved recurrence-free survival. Expansion of candidate HPV-specific clones and E7-related TCR motifs was observed in the tumor microenvironment during treatment, whereas no such expansion was observed for non-HPV-specific T cells. The functional definition of HPV-specific T cells came from only two HPV16-positive patients, and the survival association was reported for HPV16-positive patients.

The method behind the library was the immunoSEQ multiplex PCR assay. TCRdb took over this immuneACCESS table, retaining in-frame rearrangements with V and J assigned. Such tables are incomplete; in checked studies, under half of the missing clones stem from an unresolved V gene, and the remainder is unexplained. This sample comprises about 68,000 clones, about 90% of them detected only once. Around 4.4% of the sample is in the top ten clones. Per the germline V gene, SGHRS is the CDR1 and YFSETQ is the CDR2. V lost 6 bases and J lost 1 base, and the count of bases not matched to a germline gene is 7. From cysteine to phenylalanine, the CDR3 is 15 amino acids long. The read is trimmed to its CDR3 DNA, 45 bases read in frame from base 1. As to this clone: Its antigen target is currently unknown. Per-base quality was not reported, and no clone a single base away is much larger than it.

Repertoires were sampled multiple times during chemoradiotherapy, which allowed clonal expansion in the tumor microenvironment to be followed. This receptor was taken from a human donor with HPV-associated anogenital cancer. This chain is built from TRBV5-1 and TRBJ2-3; 8 central nucleotides agree with TRBD2. Sequenced here: blood, sampled from a patient who underwent chemoradiotherapy. The CDR3 protein: CASIEGTSGTDTQYF. DNA sequence: TGCGCCAGCATCGAGGGGACTAGTGGCACAGATACGCAGTATTTT.